This T cell receptor (beta chain) derives from a study of preoperative IRX-2 immunotherapy in early breast cancer. The CDR3 runs 13 residues. V was trimmed by 0 bases and J by 0 bases, leaving 2 bases between them. In germline, CDR1 is SGDLS, CDR2 YYNGEE. This table comes from immunoSEQ multiplex PCR, and its TCRdb copy is limited to in-frame clones, with some not included. The sample lists 34,000 or so clones; nearly 95% were seen once. Regarding treatment: preoperative locoregional IRX-2 cytokine immunotherapy. This phase Ib study tested locoregional IRX-2 cytokine immunotherapy given before surgery.

This TCR derives from a human donor with breast cancer. The chain employs TRBV9 and TRBJ2-3; D not resolved. The sample was gathered from a patient treated with IRX-2 immunotherapy. CDR3 amino acids: CASSVESTDTQYF. The CDR3 DNA reads TGTGCCAGCAGCGTAGAAAGCACAGATACGCAGTATTTT.